Listed below are T cell receptor beta chains from one sample, sequenced in a study of shared clonotypes between healthy human individuals. Only in-frame clones appear in the TCRdb table, and some are missing; sequencing was by immunoSEQ multiplex PCR. The sample yields millions of clones, more than 85% seen once. What was sequenced was naive CD8+ T cells from PBMCs. Source of these receptors: a man aged 18 to 30 in good health. Some clones in this sample may be carry-over from other donors' samples. The CDR3 runs from the conserved cysteine through the conserved F or W. The D gene is left open where the match is weak. Only some rows state a clone size, as once, few, many or a class for expanded clones.

TRBV27	TRBJ2-1	.	.	CASSLVPGYNEQFF	TGTGCCAGCAGTTTAGTCCCGGGCTACAATGAGCAGTTCTTC
TRBV19	TRBJ1-5	.	.	CASEDRTVISNQPQHF	TGTGCCAGCGAAGATAGGACAGTTATTAGCAATCAGCCCCAGCATTTT
TRBV6-5	TRBJ2-7	.	.	CASSYSSGRTYEQYF	TGTGCCAGCAGTTACTCGTCGGGGAGGACCTACGAGCAGTACTTC
TRBV9	TRBJ2-7	.	.	CASSGGTETYEQYF	TGTGCCAGCAGCGGAGGGACGGAAACCTACGAGCAGTACTTC
TRBV29-1	TRBJ2-7	TRBD2	.	CSALAGGPGEQYF	TGCAGCGCCCTAGCGGGAGGGCCCGGTGAGCAGTACTTC
TRBV28	TRBJ1-6	.	.	CASSTDPDSLSSYNSPLHF	TGTGCCAGCAGCACTGATCCCGACAGCCTTAGCTCCTATAATTCACCCCTCCACTTT
TRBV28	TRBJ2-1	.	.	CASSSRVSSWIHEQFF	TGTGCCAGCAGTTCAAGGGTGTCGAGCTGGATTCATGAGCAGTTCTTC
TRBV29-1	TRBJ2-2	TRBD1	.	CSVNTGVGELFF	TGCAGCGTCAATACAGGGGTCGGGGAGCTGTTTTTT
TRBV4-2	TRBJ1-2	.	.	CASSQARVGLGPLYGYTF	TGTGCCAGCAGCCAAGCAAGGGTTGGGTTGGGTCCTCTCTATGGCTACACCTTC
TRBV9	TRBJ2-3	.	.	CASSEPGGTDTQYF	TGTGCCAGCAGCGAACCGGGAGGCACAGATACGCAGTATTTT
TRBV6-1	TRBJ1-1	.	.	CASSERVYGTEAFF	TGTGCCAGCAGTGAAAGGGTATATGGCACTGAAGCTTTCTTT
TRBV6-5	TRBJ2-5	TRBD1	.	CASRPTGGETQYF	TGTGCCAGCAGACCCACAGGGGGCGAGACCCAGTACTTC
TRBV7-9	TRBJ2-7	.	.	CASSLGPVGSYEQYF	TGTGCCAGCAGCTTAGGGCCGGTCGGGAGTTACGAGCAGTACTTC
TRBV28	TRBJ2-2	.	few	CASSFVGVNGELFF	TGTGCCAGCAGTTTTGTAGGGGTGAACGGGGAGCTGTTTTTT
TRBV25-1	TRBJ2-1	TRBD2	.	CASSGTSGIYNEQFF	TGTGCCAGCAGTGGGACTAGCGGAATATACAATGAGCAGTTCTTC
TRBV2	TRBJ2-4	TRBD1	.	CASSDWGWDRANIQYF	TGTGCCAGCAGTGATTGGGGCTGGGACAGGGCAAACATTCAGTACTTC
TRBV14	TRBJ2-1	.	.	CASSPRDIFYNEQFF	TGTGCCAGCAGCCCACGGGACATTTTTTACAATGAGCAGTTCTTC
TRBV2	TRBJ2-7	TRBD1	.	CASSTRDRPYEQYF	TGTGCCAGCAGCACCCGGGACAGACCCTACGAGCAGTACTTC
TRBV28	TRBJ2-1	TRBD1	.	CASRRDRAPYNEQFF	TGTGCCAGCAGAAGAGACAGGGCCCCCTACAATGAGCAGTTCTTC
TRBV6-5	TRBJ2-7	.	.	CASSFSRPGRYEQYF	TGTGCCAGCAGTTTTTCGAGACCGGGAAGGTACGAGCAGTACTTC
TRBV14	TRBJ2-3	.	.	CASSRVQGLLTDTQYF	TGTGCCAGCAGCCGGGTCCAGGGATTGCTCACAGATACGCAGTATTTT
TRBV29-1	TRBJ2-2	.	.	CSVPGARANTGELFF	TGCAGCGTTCCGGGGGCCAGAGCGAACACCGGGGAGCTGTTTTTT
TRBV7-8	TRBJ2-3	.	.	CASSSRDGIDTQYF	TGTGCCAGCAGCAGCCGAGACGGCATCGATACGCAGTATTTT
TRBV28	TRBJ2-7	TRBD2	few	CASSWTSSYEQYF	TGTGCCAGCAGTTGGACTAGCTCCTACGAGCAGTACTTC
TRBV27	TRBJ1-5	.	.	CASREGHSNQPQHF	TGTGCCAGCAGGGAGGGACATAGCAATCAGCCCCAGCATTTT
TRBV27	TRBJ2-7	.	.	CASSLTGTGSYEQYF	TGTGCCAGCAGTTTAACCGGGACGGGGTCCTACGAGCAGTACTTC
TRBV10-3	TRBJ2-1	TRBD2	.	CAISESASGTLGNEQFF	TGTGCCATCAGTGAGTCGGCTAGCGGGACTCTGGGCAATGAGCAGTTCTTC
TRBV28	TRBJ2-2	.	.	CASSQFRPRATGELFF	TGTGCCAGCAGCCAATTCCGGCCGCGAGCCACCGGGGAGCTGTTTTTT
TRBV27	TRBJ1-2	.	.	CASSLLPLGGYGYTF	TGTGCCAGCAGTCTCCTTCCGCTGGGGGGCTATGGCTACACCTTC
TRBV27	TRBJ1-2	.	.	CASSLSGVWGYTF	TGTGCCAGCAGCTTAAGTGGAGTTTGGGGCTACACCTTC
TRBV27	TRBJ2-7	.	.	CASSLLSGFNEQYF	TGTGCCAGCAGTTTATTATCAGGGTTCAACGAGCAGTACTTC
TRBV19	TRBJ2-5	.	.	CASSPRGQQETQYF	TGTGCCAGTAGTCCGAGAGGACAGCAAGAGACCCAGTACTTC
TRBV11-2	TRBJ2-2	.	.	CASSLDLLARTGELFF	TGTGCCAGCAGCTTAGATCTCCTAGCTCGCACCGGGGAGCTGTTTTTT
TRBV30	TRBJ1-4	.	.	CAGSRGIEKLFF	TGTGCCGGAAGTCGTGGCATTGAAAAACTGTTTTTT
TRBV11-1	TRBJ2-5	.	.	CASSLSTGPQETQYF	TGTGCCAGCAGCCTGTCCACCGGGCCTCAAGAGACCCAGTACTTC
TRBV9	TRBJ1-2	TRBD1	.	CASSVFEGAAGYTF	TGTGCCAGCAGCGTATTTGAGGGGGCCGCGGGCTACACCTTC
TRBV7-7	TRBJ2-7	TRBD2	.	CASSATLAGGYNEQYF	TGTGCCAGCAGCGCGACGTTAGCGGGAGGGTACAACGAGCAGTACTTC
TRBV9	TRBJ2-4	TRBD2	.	CASSASGNKNIQYF	TGTGCCAGCAGCGCTAGCGGGAACAAAAACATTCAGTACTTC
TRBV28	TRBJ2-1	TRBD2	.	CASSLGGGSLYNEQFF	TGTGCCAGCAGCCTCGGTGGCGGGAGTCTCTACAATGAGCAGTTCTTC
TRBV4-3	TRBJ2-1	TRBD1	.	CASSQDGWGQGALEQFF	TGCGCCAGCAGCCAAGACGGCTGGGGACAGGGGGCCTTGGAGCAGTTCTTC
TRBV7-9	TRBJ2-1	TRBD1	.	CASSPGQGAAYNEQFF	TGTGCCAGCAGTCCCGGACAGGGGGCCGCCTACAATGAGCAGTTCTTC
TRBV27	TRBJ2-5	TRBD1	.	CASSNSGTGPQETQYF	TGTGCCAGCAGCAACTCCGGGACAGGGCCCCAAGAGACCCAGTACTTC
TRBV21-1	TRBJ2-7	.	.	CASSKRWGKQYF	TGTGCCAGCAGCAAAAGGTGGGGAAAGCAGTACTTC
TRBV4-2	TRBJ2-2	.	.	CASSLPTTQLDAGELFF	TGTGCCAGCAGCCTCCCGACAACTCAACTAGATGCCGGGGAGCTGTTTTTT
TRBV9	TRBJ2-7	TRBD2	.	CASSEAPGLESGEQYF	TGTGCCAGCAGCGAGGCACCGGGACTAGAGTCCGGCGAGCAGTACTTC
TRBV7-8	TRBJ1-2	TRBD1	.	CASSLEVGQGVRGYTF	TGTGCCAGCAGCTTAGAAGTGGGACAGGGAGTTCGTGGCTACACCTTC
TRBV7-9	TRBJ2-5	TRBD1	.	CASSPGTGAVETQYF	TGTGCCAGCAGCCCCGGGACAGGGGCGGTAGAGACCCAGTACTTC
TRBV27	TRBJ1-5	TRBD1	.	CASSPDRVVQPQHF	TGTGCCAGCAGCCCAGACAGGGTGGTTCAGCCCCAGCATTTT
TRBV5-5	TRBJ1-3	.	.	CASSPSTWVSGNTIYF	TGTGCCAGCAGCCCCTCAACCTGGGTTTCCGGAAACACCATATATTTT
TRBV27	TRBJ1-1	.	.	CASSFRRGWNTEAFF	TGTGCCAGCAGTTTCCGTCGGGGATGGAACACTGAAGCTTTCTTT
TRBV11-3	TRBJ2-1	TRBD2	.	CATHRGENEQFF	TGTGCCACACATCGGGGGGAAAATGAGCAGTTCTTC
TRBV7-9	TRBJ2-7	TRBD1	once	CASRDGQGPYEQYF	TGTGCCAGCAGAGACGGACAGGGGCCCTACGAGCAGTACTTC